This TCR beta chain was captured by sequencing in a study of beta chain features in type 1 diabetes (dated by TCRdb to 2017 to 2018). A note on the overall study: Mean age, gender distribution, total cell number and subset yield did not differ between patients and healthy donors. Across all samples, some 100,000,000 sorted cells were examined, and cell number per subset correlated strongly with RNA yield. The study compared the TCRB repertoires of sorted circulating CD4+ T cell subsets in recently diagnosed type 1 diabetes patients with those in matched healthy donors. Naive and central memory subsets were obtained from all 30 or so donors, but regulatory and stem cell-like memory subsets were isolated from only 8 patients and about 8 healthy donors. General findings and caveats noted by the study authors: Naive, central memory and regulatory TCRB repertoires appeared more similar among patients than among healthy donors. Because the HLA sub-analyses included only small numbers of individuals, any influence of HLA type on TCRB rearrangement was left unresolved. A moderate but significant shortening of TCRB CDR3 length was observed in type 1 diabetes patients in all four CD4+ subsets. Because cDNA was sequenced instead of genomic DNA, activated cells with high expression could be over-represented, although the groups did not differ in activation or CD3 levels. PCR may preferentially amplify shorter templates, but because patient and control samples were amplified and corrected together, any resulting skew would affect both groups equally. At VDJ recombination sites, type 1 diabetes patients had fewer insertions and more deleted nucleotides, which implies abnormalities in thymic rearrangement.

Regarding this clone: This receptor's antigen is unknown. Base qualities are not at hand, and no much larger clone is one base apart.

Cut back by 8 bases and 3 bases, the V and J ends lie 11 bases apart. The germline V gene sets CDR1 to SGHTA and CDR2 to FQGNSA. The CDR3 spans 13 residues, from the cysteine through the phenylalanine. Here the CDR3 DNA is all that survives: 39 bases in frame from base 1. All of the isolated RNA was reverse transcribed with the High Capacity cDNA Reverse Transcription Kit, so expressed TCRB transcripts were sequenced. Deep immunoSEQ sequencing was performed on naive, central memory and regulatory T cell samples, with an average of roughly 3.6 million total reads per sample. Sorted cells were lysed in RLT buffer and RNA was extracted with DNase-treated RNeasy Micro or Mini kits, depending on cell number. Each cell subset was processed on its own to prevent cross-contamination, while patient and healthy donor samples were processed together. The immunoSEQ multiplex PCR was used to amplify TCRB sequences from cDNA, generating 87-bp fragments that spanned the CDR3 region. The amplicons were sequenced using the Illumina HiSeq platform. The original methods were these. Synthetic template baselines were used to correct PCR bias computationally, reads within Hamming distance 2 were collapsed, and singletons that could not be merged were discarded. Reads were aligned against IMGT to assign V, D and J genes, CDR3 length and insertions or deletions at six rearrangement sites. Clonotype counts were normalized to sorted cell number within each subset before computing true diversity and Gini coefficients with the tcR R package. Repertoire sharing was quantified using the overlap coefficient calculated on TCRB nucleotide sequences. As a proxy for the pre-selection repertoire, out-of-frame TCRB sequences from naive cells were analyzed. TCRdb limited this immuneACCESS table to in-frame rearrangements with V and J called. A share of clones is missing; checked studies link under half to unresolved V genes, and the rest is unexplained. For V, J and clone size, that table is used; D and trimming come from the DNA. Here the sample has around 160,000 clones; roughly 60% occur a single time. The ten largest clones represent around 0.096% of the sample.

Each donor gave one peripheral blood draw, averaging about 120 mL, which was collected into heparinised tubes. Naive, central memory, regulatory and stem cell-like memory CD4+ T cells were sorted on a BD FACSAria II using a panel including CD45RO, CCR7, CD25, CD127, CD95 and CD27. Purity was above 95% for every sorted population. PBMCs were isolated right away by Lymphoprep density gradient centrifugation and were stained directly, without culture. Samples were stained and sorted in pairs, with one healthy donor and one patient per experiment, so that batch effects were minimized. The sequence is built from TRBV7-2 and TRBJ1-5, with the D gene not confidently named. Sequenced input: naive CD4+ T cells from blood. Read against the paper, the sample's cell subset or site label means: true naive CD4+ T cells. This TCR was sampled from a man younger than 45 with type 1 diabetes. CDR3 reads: CASGPYNNQPQHF. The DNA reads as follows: TGTGCCAGCGGGCCTTATAACAATCAGCCCCAGCATTTT.